This T cell receptor beta chain comes out of a study of CD8 T cells in Susac syndrome. Random hexamers served to reverse transcribe roughly 0.5 to 1 ug RNA. TCRdb recomputed calls from the immunoSEQ multiplex PCR reads with MiXCR, one row per CDR3 protein. The table records a few hundred thousand distinct CDR3 sequences, roughly 85% of them present only once. J gave up 3 bases and V 2 bases, and 9 bases lay outside the gene matches. CDR1 and CDR2 (germline): LGHNA, YNFKEQ. The CDR3 sequence is 16 residues long. Sequencing used CD8+ T cells from PBMCs. The sequence came from a human donor with multiple sclerosis. The chain is built from TRBV4-2 and TRBJ1-1; 7 nucleotides agree with TRBD1. CDR3 in amino acids: CASSQLRQGPDTEAFF. The CDR3 DNA is TGTGCCAGCAGCCAATTACGACAGGGTCCGGACACTGAAGCTTTCTTT.